The T cell receptor beta chain described here comes from a study of radiation and T cells in renal cell carcinoma. Study outcomes and limitations: From baseline, blood top tumor clonotypes peaked at 2 weeks post-radiation.

As regards this clone: No antigen is known for it.

The V end lost 3 bases, the J end lost 5 bases, and 16 bases lay between the germline ends. The CDR3 covers 15 residues. In germline, CDR1 is SGHTA, CDR2 FQGNSA. This table comes from immunoSEQ multiplex PCR, and its TCRdb copy is limited to in-frame clones, with some not included. The sample lists around 180,000 clones, 88% occurring once. As to time point: blood 4 weeks post-SBRT, at nephrectomy. Documented treatment: 15 Gy SBRT to primary tumor, nephrectomy 4 weeks later. Nephrectomy followed 15 Gy stereotactic body radiation by 4 weeks. Blood was sampled at baseline, 2 weeks and 4 weeks after SBRT.

The receptor comes from a woman in her forties or fifties with renal cell carcinoma. Sequencing was performed on blood, taken from a patient whose treatment included radiotherapy and nephrectomy. V is TRBV7-2 and J is TRBJ2-5; D is uncertain. The CDR3 coding sequence is TGTGCCAGCAGCTTTGGGTCGTCCCCGCAGGAGACCCAGTACTTC. The encoded protein is CASSFGSSPQETQYF.